One and the same sample provided the 24 T cell receptor beta chains below, sequenced in a study of vaccination and CD4 T cells after COVID-19 (dated by TCRdb to between 2021 and 2024). Libraries came from PCR. Instrument used: Illumina iSeq 100. The public reads were quality trimmed at Q25 with fastp and then assembled into clones with MiXCR by TCRdb, keeping productive beta chains. Entries that share a CDR3 protein sequence are merged under the most common genes and DNA. The sample table records around 16,000 distinct CDR3 sequences; about 70% of these occur just once. Of the sample, roughly 1.1% falls within the top ten clones. The starting material was CD4+ T cells from blood, obtained after SARS-CoV-2 vaccination. These receptors were taken from a human donor who had recovered from COVID-19.

The genes are TRBV19 and TRBJ1-1; the D is unclear. The V end lost 10 bases, the J end lost 3 bases, and 12 bases lay between the germline ends. Germline V CDR1 and CDR2: LNHDA, SQIVND (reference sequence). The CDR3 totals 12 residues. The CDR3 nucleotides are TGTGCCACCTCCGGGCGAGACACTGAAGCTTTCTTT. Residues: CATSGRDTEAFF.

This clonotype was seen just once. This chain joins TRBV7-3 and TRBJ2-7; D unresolved. This CDR3 spans 15 amino acids. V dropped 2 bases and J dropped 3 bases, with 14 bases sitting between them. Germline CDR1 is SGHTA and CDR2 is FQGTGA. The chain's CDR3 is CASSLYQGGYYEQYF. DNA of the CDR3: TGTGCCAGCAGCTTATATCAAGGCGGATACTACGAGCAGTACTTC.

The sample holds a few counts of this clonotype. This rearrangement joins TRBV30 to TRBJ2-2; D is possibly TRBD1 (6 bases). The V end was cut by 3 bases, the J end by 5 bases, with 16 bases between. Germline loops: CDR1 GTSNPN, CDR2 SVGIG (reference sequence). CDR3 length: 15 amino acids. CDR3: CAWSTIAQGTGELFF. CDR3 bases: TGTGCCTGGAGCACAATTGCACAGGGTACCGGGGAGCTGTTTTTT.

Concerning this clonotype: Germline and junction disagree at one end, which may indicate a read error. The CDR3 nucleotides are TGCCCGAACCGGCTGACTAATTCACCCCTCCACTTT. Protein product: CPNRLTNSPLHF. The V call is TRBV15, the J call TRBJ1-6; D ambiguous. The CDR3 extends over 12 amino acids. The germline gives CDR1 LNHNV, CDR2 YYDKDF (reference sequence).

V is TRBV28 and J is TRBJ1-1; no clear D gene. Deletions cut 3 bases from V and 11 bases from J, with 16 bases between. This CDR3 is built from 13 residues. Germline assignment: CDR1 MDHEN and CDR2 SYDVKM. The CDR3 sequence: CASSFSSPGEAFF. CDR3 DNA: TGTGCCAGCAGTTTTTCCTCCCCTGGGGAGGCTTTCTTT.

V and J are TRBV7-2 and TRBJ2-5; TRBD2 is a possible D gene (6 bases). Germline CDR1 is SGHTA and CDR2 is FQGNSA. This CDR3 has 17 residues. The germline V and J ends were trimmed by 5 bases and 5 bases, with 24 bases remaining between them. The CDR3 reads CASSPHTEDTGVETQYF. The CDR3 DNA follows: TGTGCCAGCAGCCCACACACCGAGGACACGGGGGTGGAGACCCAGTACTTC.

The chain links TRBV28 to TRBJ1-2; D may be TRBD1 (5 bases). The CDR3 spans 15 residues. V lost 2 bases and J lost 0, with 10 bases in between. Looked up from germline, CDR1 is MDHEN and CDR2 is SYDVKM. CDR3 in DNA: TGTGCCAGCAGTTTAGGGGGGACCGCTAACTATGGCTACACCTTC. Its protein is CASSLGGTANYGYTF.

The chain joins TRBV6-1 to TRBJ2-5; 7 bases match TRBD2. Germline values: CDR1 MNHNS, CDR2 SASEGT. The CDR3 runs to 16 residues. Trimming at V came to 0 bases and at J to 1 base, leaving 5 bases not matched to a gene. In nucleotides, the CDR3 is TGTGCCAGCAGTGAAGCTCCTAGCGGCCCCCAAGAGACCCAGTACTTC. Translated, it gives CASSEAPSGPQETQYF.

The gene calls are TRBV20-1 and TRBJ1-4; D possibly corresponds to TRBD1 (6 bases). This CDR3 spans 15 amino acids. Germline CDR1 reads DFQATT; CDR2 reads SNEGSKA (reference sequence). Trimming took 6 bases from V and 0 from J, leaving 14 bases between them. The CDR3 sequence: CSATRGGATNEKLFF. The CDR3 DNA reads as TGCAGTGCAACTAGGGGGGGGGCAACTAATGAAAAACTGTTTTTT.

Notes on this clonotype: A junction boundary mismatches the germline segment, possibly from a read error. The chain couples TRBV15 to TRBJ1-2; D ambiguous. The V gene's germline CDR1 is LNHNV and CDR2 YYDKDF (reference sequence). This CDR3 has 12 amino acids. CDR3 bases: TGTGCCACCAGCAGAAGACAACTTGGCTACACCTTT. Amino acid sequence: CATSRRQLGYTF.

V is TRBV6-4 and J is TRBJ2-7; perhaps TRBD1 as D (5 bases). The germline V and J ends were trimmed by 4 bases and 0 bases, with 10 bases remaining between them. The length of the CDR3 is 14 residues. CDR1 and CDR2 from the germline V gene are MRHNA and SNTAGT. CDR3 bases: TGTGCCAGCAGTGGGGCCACAGGCTCCTACGAGCAGTACTTC. The encoded protein is CASSGATGSYEQYF.

This sequence joins TRBV20-1 and TRBJ2-2; D tentatively reads TRBD1 or TRBD2 (5 bases each). Germline assignment: CDR1 DFQATT and CDR2 SNEGSKA (reference sequence). The CDR3 consists of 15 residues. Deletions cut 4 bases from V and 1 base from J, with 13 bases between. CDR3 nucleotides: TGCAGTGCTAACCCGGGACGGGTGAACACCGGGGAGCTGTTTTTT. Amino acid sequence: CSANPGRVNTGELFF.

CDR3 DNA sequence: TGTGCCAGCAGGACCGGGCTCACCTACGAGCAGTACTTC. It yields the protein CASRTGLTYEQYF. The chain carries TRBV6-1 and TRBJ2-7; D gene ambiguous. Trimming shortened V by 6 bases and J by 2 bases, and 11 bases separated the two germline ends. There are 13 residues in the CDR3. Germline CDR1 reads MNHNS; CDR2 reads SASEGT.

A few counts support this clonotype. The rearrangement links TRBV19 to TRBJ2-5; 11 nucleotides line up with TRBD2. This CDR3 has 15 residues. Germline CDR1 LNHDA, CDR2 SQIVND (reference sequence). The V and J ends lost 6 bases and 4 bases, in that order; junction bases with no gene match: 7. The CDR3 DNA is TGTGCCAGTAGGAACCGCGGACTAGCGGGAGAGACCCAGTACTTC. It specifies CASRNRGLAGETQYF.

The rearrangement joins TRBV4-3 to TRBJ1-1; D is uncertain. The CDR3 runs 13 residues. CDR1 LGHNA and CDR2 YSLEER come from the germline V gene. V was trimmed by 0 bases and J by 7 bases, leaving 9 bases between them. Here the CDR3 DNA reads TGCGCCAGCAGCCAAGAAGCGAAAAGTGAAGCTTTCTTT. Its protein is CASSQEAKSEAFF.

This chain uses TRBV20-1 with TRBJ1-1; no clear D gene. The CDR3 totals 11 residues. Germline V gene data show CDR1 as DFQATT and CDR2 as SNEGSKA (reference sequence). V lost 4 bases to trimming and J lost 1 base, with 4 bases between them. Written as DNA, the CDR3 is TGCAGTGCTACAGGGAACACTGAAGCTTTCTTT. It codes for CSATGNTEAFF.

The genes are TRBV27 and TRBJ1-2; no definite D call. The germline V gene has CDR1 MNHEY and CDR2 SMNVEV (reference sequence). CDR3 length: 13 amino acids. Trimming took off 3 bases at V and 1 base at J, with 6 bases between the two ends. CDR3 residues: CASSFTVNYGYTF. The CDR3 DNA is TGTGCCAGCAGTTTTACAGTTAACTATGGCTACACCTTC.

The chain joins TRBV20-1 to TRBJ1-2, with no clear D. Germline V gene data show CDR1 as DFQATT and CDR2 as SNEGSKA (reference sequence). This CDR3 region has 11 residues. Deletions cut 5 bases from V and 6 bases from J, with 10 bases between. The DNA of the CDR3 is TGCAGTGCTTCGGACGGAGATGGCTACACCTTC. Its protein product is CSASDGDGYTF.

The chain joins TRBV7-9 to TRBJ2-7; D remains unclear. The CDR3 runs 12 residues. Germline V CDR1 and CDR2: SEHNR, FQNEAQ (reference sequence). V was pared by 2 bases and J by 7 bases, with 9 bases between. The CDR3 nucleotides read TGTGCCAGCAGCTTACGACCGGAAGAGCAGTACTTC. It is translated as CASSLRPEEQYF.

This chain uses TRBV6-1 with TRBJ1-2; no reliable D call. The CDR3 covers 14 residues. Trimming took 6 bases from V and 2 from J, leaving 13 bases between them. Germline assignment: CDR1 MNHNS and CDR2 SASEGT. The CDR3: CASRPPRQNYGYTF. CDR3 in DNA: TGTGCCAGCAGGCCCCCAAGACAAAACTATGGCTACACCTTC.

The rearrangement joins TRBV12-3 or TRBV12-4 to TRBJ2-7, with D hard to call. With 3 bases removed from V and 5 bases from J, the gap between germline ends came to 5 bases. CDR3 length equals 11 residues. For the CDR3, the DNA is TGTGCCAGCAGTTTGAGGAACGAGCAGTACTTC. Protein: CASSLRNEQYF.

This chain joins TRBV20-1 and TRBJ2-7; the D call may be TRBD1 or TRBD2 (7 bases each). Trimming pared 6 bases from V and 0 bases from J, leaving 15 bases between. Germline V lookup: CDR1 DFQATT, CDR2 SNEGSKA (reference sequence). The CDR3 has 14 residues. CDR3 nucleotide sequence: TGCAGTGCCCGAAAGCGGGACAGCTCCTACGAGCAGTACTTC. This codes for CSARKRDSSYEQYF.

This rearrangement joins TRBV24-1 to TRBJ2-2, with 11 bases lining up with TRBD2. The CDR3 has 16 residues. Germline CDR1 KGHDR, CDR2 SFDVKD. V dropped 3 bases and J dropped 5; count of bases not matched to a gene: 4. CDR3 DNA: TGTGCCACCAGTGATCTAGCGGGAGGTGAGACCGGGGAGCTGTTTTTT. Translation: CATSDLAGGETGELFF.

This chain links TRBV20-1 with TRBJ2-5; D not resolved. V was trimmed by 8 bases and J by 5 bases, leaving 9 bases between them. Looked up from germline, CDR1 is DFQATT and CDR2 is SNEGSKA (reference sequence). The CDR3 is 10 amino acids. CDR3 protein: CSPSSETQYF. CDR3 DNA sequence: TGCAGTCCCTCATCCGAGACCCAGTACTTC.